These 18 T cell receptor beta chains share one sample of origin, sequenced in a study of T cell clonality in common variable immunodeficiency. Their cognate antigens are unknown. Whole-study findings and limits: Fewer deletions and N-nucleotide insertions were reportedly seen in common variable immunodeficiency TCR beta sequences.

Clones were sequenced by immunoSEQ multiplex PCR, and TCRdb holds only the in-frame ones, with some missing. The specimen gives approximately 29,000 clones without singletons; the ten biggest hold around 3%. Source material: peripheral blood mononuclear cells. Source of these receptors: a human donor with common variable immunodeficiency.

This clone was seen ten or more times. The observed sequence ends 3 residues before the CDR3 terminus, with the missing tail filled in from the germline J gene. This rearrangement joins TRBV19 to TRBJ1-5; 7 bases are shared with TRBD1. The germline gives CDR1 LNHDA, CDR2 SQIVND (reference sequence). The CDR3 totals 14 residues. V lost 5 bases to trimming and J lost 2 bases; unmatched junction nucleotides: 3. The CDR3 bases that were read are TGTGCCAGTAGTGGCAGGGGGGGCAATCAGCCC. This gives the protein CASSGRGGNQP. The whole CDR3 sequence is CASSGRGGNQPQHF.

The sample holds many counts of this clone. Sequencing ends 3 residues short of the CDR3 end; the germline J gene provides the rest. The V gene is TRBV3-1 (or the pseudogene TRBV3-2), the J gene TRBJ1-3, with a tentative D call TRBD1 (5 bases). Trimming shortened V by 3 bases and J by 7 bases, and 19 bases separated the two germline ends. Per the germline V gene, CDR1 is LGHDT and CDR2 is YNNKEL (reference sequence). The length of the CDR3 is 16 residues. The chain's CDR3 is CASSQDGGVVANTIYF. The CDR3 bases that were read are TGTGCCAGCAGCCAGGATGGAGGGGTCGTGGCGAACACC.

In this sample, this clone turned up many times. Coverage ceases 3 residues before the CDR3 finishes, and the germline J gene fills in the end. V usage is TRBV2 and J usage is TRBJ2-1, with 9 positions matching TRBD2. This CDR3 comprises 15 residues. The V and J ends lost 1 base and 7 bases, in that order; junction bases with no gene match: 5. Germline CDR1 is SNHLY and CDR2 is FYNNEI. Partial CDR3 DNA: TGTGCCAGCAGTGAAGTGGGGACTAGCTTGAATGAG. Translated, it gives CASSEVGTSLNE. The CDR3 reads in full as CASSEVGTSLNEQFF.

For this clone: Sequencing ends 3 residues short of the CDR3 end; the germline J gene provides the rest. The V and J genes are TRBV11-2 and TRBJ1-6; D may be TRBD1 (6 bases). V was cut by 3 bases and J by 8 bases, with 8 bases left in between. CDR3 size: 13 residues. Germline V CDR1 and CDR2: SGHAT, FQNNGV. The CDR3 loop is CASSFHRDSPLHF. The sequenced part of the CDR3 DNA is TGTGCCAGCAGCTTCCACAGGGATTCACCC.

This clone was detected only a few times. The read finishes 3 residues shy of the CDR3 end, and the germline J gene is used to complete it. The chain employs TRBV18 and TRBJ2-7; D is possibly TRBD2 (6 bases). The CDR3 consists of 16 residues. Deletions cut 1 base from V and 3 bases from J, with 16 bases between. Germline V gives CDR1 KGHSH, CDR2 LQKENI. The sequenced part of the CDR3 DNA is TGTGCCAGCTCACCACTAGTCGCTAGCGAGTTCTACGAG. It yields the protein CASSPLVASEFYE. From start to end, the CDR3 is CASSPLVASEFYEQYF.

As to this clone: The read ends 3 residues early relative to the CDR3; the germline J gene fills the gap. This sequence joins TRBV18 and TRBJ1-2; 8 nucleotides match TRBD1. Looked up from germline, CDR1 is KGHSH and CDR2 is LQKENI. The CDR3 totals 13 residues. CDR3 in amino acids: CASSLTGAEGYTF. The DNA read from the CDR3 is TGTGCCAGCTCACTGACAGGGGCGGAGGGC.

There are a few counts of this clone. The read is 3 residues too short to cover the CDR3 end, so that end is filled in from the germline J gene. The chain links TRBV20-1 to TRBJ2-7; weak D call: TRBD2 (6 bases). Germline V gene sequence: CDR1 DFQATT, CDR2 SNEGSKA (reference sequence). V was cut by 0 bases and J by 4 bases, with 13 bases left in between. The CDR3 is 14 residues long. The part of the CDR3 DNA that was read is TGCAGTGCTAGAGATTCTCCGGAGGGGTACGAG. It encodes CSARDSPEGYE. In full, the CDR3 is CSARDSPEGYEQYF.

The sample holds many counts of this clone. Sequencing ends 3 residues short of the CDR3 end; the germline J gene provides the rest. The chain uses TRBV18 and TRBJ2-3; 15 bases agree with TRBD2. V was clipped by 3 bases and J by 0 bases; unmatched bases: 7. Germline V gene sequence: CDR1 KGHSH, CDR2 LQKENI. This CDR3 spans 19 amino acids. Partial CDR3 DNA: TGTGCCAGCTCACCCCTTGGGACTAGCGGGAGGAAGAGCACAGATACG. Its protein product is CASSPLGTSGRKSTDT. The full CDR3 sequence reads CASSPLGTSGRKSTDTQYF. The full variable domain, with the rest looked up from reference TRBV18 and TRBJ2-3, is NAGVMQNPRHLVRRRGQEARLRCSPMKGHSHVYWYRQLPEEGLKFMVYLQKENIIDESGMPKERFSAEFPKEGPSILRIQQVVRGDSAAYFCASSPLGTSGRKSTDTQYFGPGTRLTVL.

This clone was observed at least ten times. The read stops 3 residues short of the end of the CDR3; the missing end is completed from the germline J gene. The chain combines TRBV5-4 with TRBJ2-5; D could derive from TRBD1 or TRBD2 (6 bases each). The CDR3 contains 15 residues. Trimming cost V 4 bases and J 5 bases, with 18 bases left between them. Germline-derived CDR1 and CDR2 are SGHNT and YYREEE (reference sequence). CDR3 residues: CASSNPGGGKETQYF. The CDR3 bases that were read are TGTGCCAGCAGCAACCCCGGAGGGGGAAAGGAGACC.

A note on this clone: Read sequence stops 3 residues before the CDR3 end, and the germline J gene provides the missing end. V usage is TRBV19 and J usage is TRBJ1-5; D is uncertain. Trimming removed 0 bases at V and 0 bases at J, with 12 bases between. The CDR3 extends over 17 amino acids. Germline V gives CDR1 LNHDA, CDR2 SQIVND (reference sequence). CDR3 in amino acids: CASSIEVTYISNQPQHF. The sequenced part of the CDR3 DNA is TGTGCCAGTAGTATAGAGGTAACATACATTAGCAATCAGCCC.

With regard to this clone: The read ends 3 residues before the CDR3 terminus; that terminus is restored from the germline J gene. This chain joins TRBV19 and TRBJ2-5, with TRBD1 identical over 8 bases. The J segment lost 2 bases and the V segment lost 0 bases, leaving 17 bases of the junction unmatched. Per germline, CDR1 LNHDA and CDR2 SQIVND (reference sequence). This CDR3 is built from 20 residues. CDR3 DNA (partial): TGTGCCAGTAGTATAGAGCCCAATACATCCCAGGGGGCGGGTCAAGAGACC. The encoded protein is CASSIEPNTSQGAGQET. The entire CDR3 is CASSIEPNTSQGAGQETQYF. Combining the CDR3 with reference TRBV19 and TRBJ2-5 gives the whole variable domain DGGITQSPKYLFRKEGQNVTLSCEQNLNHDAMYWYRQDPGQGLRLIYYSQIVNDFQKGDIAEGYSVSREKKESFPLTVTSAQKNPTAFYLCASSIEPNTSQGAGQETQYFGPGTRLLVL.

This clone was counted ten times or more. Coverage ceases 3 residues before the CDR3 finishes, and the germline J gene fills in the end. The chain combines TRBV19 with TRBJ1-1; tentatively, D is TRBD1 (6 bases). CDR3 length: 15 amino acids. Germline lookup yields CDR1 LNHDA and CDR2 SQIVND (reference sequence). V was trimmed by 9 bases and J by 1 base, leaving 18 bases between them. The sequenced CDR3 bases are TGTGCCAGCTACCACAGGGCTGAAGGGAACACTGAA. Protein: CASYHRAEGNTE. The full CDR3 sequence reads CASYHRAEGNTEAFF.

This clone was detected only a few times. The read ends 3 residues before the CDR3 terminus; that terminus is restored from the germline J gene. The V and J genes are TRBV5-1 and TRBJ1-1; D is unclear. CDR3 length: 15 residues. V lost 1 base and J lost 0, with 10 bases in between. Germline CDR1 SGHRS, CDR2 YFSETQ. The CDR3 loop is CASSLYQVMNTEAFF. CDR3 DNA, as far as it was read: TGCGCCAGCAGCTTGTATCAGGTTATGAACACTGAA.

This clone was observed at least ten times. The read comes to an end 3 residues before the CDR3 does, leaving the germline J gene to fill in the end. The chain employs TRBV18 and TRBJ1-5, with unresolved D. Trimming cost V 2 bases and J 3 bases, with 11 bases left between them. This CDR3 has 15 amino acids. CDR1 is KGHSH, CDR2 LQKENI, per germline. CDR3 loop: CASSPTGIINQPQHF. The part of the CDR3 DNA that was read is TGTGCCAGCTCACCAACGGGGATCATCAATCAGCCC. Full variable domain (missing parts from reference TRBV18 and TRBJ1-5): NAGVMQNPRHLVRRRGQEARLRCSPMKGHSHVYWYRQLPEEGLKFMVYLQKENIIDESGMPKERFSAEFPKEGPSILRIQQVVRGDSAAYFCASSPTGIINQPQHFGDGTRLSIL.

This clone was seen ten or more times. The CDR3 is cut off 3 residues early in the read; its end comes from the germline J gene. V gene TRBV4-1 combines with J gene TRBJ2-7, with D possibly being TRBD1 (7 bases). The germline CDR1 and CDR2 sequences are MGHRA and YSYEKL. Trimming removed 1 base from V and 1 base from J, with 11 bases in between. The CDR3 loop spans 15 amino acids. The chain's CDR3 is CASSQGPGGSYEQYF. The part of the CDR3 DNA that was read is TGCGCCAGCAGCCAAGGTCCAGGGGGGTCCTACGAG.

For this clone: Read sequence stops 3 residues before the CDR3 end, and the germline J gene provides the missing end. J is TRBJ2-5 and V is TRBV5-3; D remains ambiguous. TRBV5-3 is known as an ORF, though its function is uncertain. V was shortened by 1 base and J by 2 bases, with 18 bases between the two germline ends. This CDR3 has 17 residues. Incomplete CDR3 DNA: TGTGCCAGAAGCTTGAGGGCAGGAACGGAGCTACAAGAGACC. Encoded protein: CARSLRAGTELQET. The whole CDR3 reads CARSLRAGTELQETQYF.

This clone showed up just a few times. Read data end 3 residues before the CDR3 end; the end is taken from the germline J gene. The chain couples TRBV19 to TRBJ2-4; 11 bases align to TRBD2. CDR1 is LNHDA and CDR2 is SQIVND in the germline V gene (reference sequence). The CDR3 loop spans 17 amino acids. J lost 2 bases, V lost 1 base, and 4 bases had no gene match. The CDR3 spells CASSIAGTSGSKNIQYF. The part of the CDR3 DNA that was read is TGTGCCAGTAGTATAGCCGGGACTAGCGGTTCCAAAAACATT.

This clone was observed at least ten times. The read comes to an end 3 residues before the CDR3 does, leaving the germline J gene to fill in the end. This rearrangement joins TRBV2 to TRBJ2-5, with D tentatively TRBD1 (6 bases). V was shortened by 4 bases and J by 0 bases, with 12 bases between the two germline ends. CDR3 size: 15 residues. The germline V gene has CDR1 SNHLY and CDR2 FYNNEI. The sequenced CDR3 bases are TGTGCCAGCAGTGGGGGGCTAGGATACCAAGAGACC. This codes for CASSGGLGYQET. The complete CDR3 protein is CASSGGLGYQETQYF.